One sample yielded the 7 T cell receptor beta chains listed below, sequenced in a study of CD8 T cells in ankylosing spondylitis. TCRdb re-called the 5' RACE reads through MiXCR, storing one row per CDR3 protein. This sample yields about 350,000 distinct CDR3 sequences, of which roughly 20% are seen a single time; around 12% belongs to the top ten. Sequenced sample: blood, either unsorted or a sorted T cell fraction (not recorded which). These receptors were taken from a male donor with ankylosing spondylitis or in good health (not recorded which).

This clonotype was counted a few times. This chain connects TRBV7-9 to TRBJ2-6; either TRBD1 or TRBD2 may supply D (5 bases each). Germline CDR1 and CDR2: SEHNR and FQNEAQ (reference sequence). V was trimmed by 3 bases and J by 0 bases, leaving 6 bases between them. This CDR3 is built from 15 residues. This chain's CDR3 is CASSLGVSGANVLTF. The CDR3, as DNA: TGTGCCAGCAGCTTGGGGGTCTCTGGGGCCAACGTCCTGACTTTC.

This clonotype came up many times. The chain combines TRBV4-1 with TRBJ2-7; 8 nucleotides match TRBD1. The CDR3 runs to 17 residues. The germline gives CDR1 MGHRA, CDR2 YSYEKL. J gave up 0 bases and V 4 bases, and 11 bases lay outside the gene matches. CDR3 sequence (DNA): TGCGCCAGCAGCCGGAATACAGGGGGACCCGTCTCCTACGAGCAGTACTTC. Its protein is CASSRNTGGPVSYEQYF.

The DNA of the CDR3 is TGCAGCGTTGCTTCCGGGCAAGGTCTCCACGAGCAGTACTTC. The encoded protein is CSVASGQGLHEQYF. The chain couples TRBV29-1 to TRBJ2-7; no clear D gene. The CDR3 sequence is 14 residues long. Germline V gene lookup returns CDR1 SQVTM and CDR2 ANQGSEA. Trimming left V 4 bases short and J 5 bases short, with 18 bases between.

This clonotype was picked up a small number of times. The CDR3 bases are TGTGCCAGCAGCCAGACTAGCGGGGAAGCAGATACGCAGTATTTT. The encoded protein is CASSQTSGEADTQYF. The chain has TRBV2 and TRBJ2-3; 11 positions agree with TRBD2. Per germline, CDR1 SNHLY and CDR2 FYNNEI. The CDR3 contains 15 residues. V was clipped by 6 bases and J by 4 bases; unmatched bases: 6. Filled out from reference TRBV2 and TRBJ2-3, the complete variable domain reads EPEVTQTPSHQVTQMGQEVILRCVPISNHLYFYWYRQILGQKVEFLVSFYNNEISEKSEIFDDQFSVERPDGSNFTLKIRSTKLEDSAMYFCASSQTSGEADTQYFGPGTRLTVL.

This clonotype was counted between two and nine times. This chain connects TRBV20-1 to TRBJ2-7; the match to TRBD1 covers 9 bases. Trimming removed 0 bases from V and 2 bases from J; junction bases left unmatched: 5. The germline V gene has CDR1 DFQATT and CDR2 SNEGSKA (reference sequence). There are 15 residues in the CDR3. This chain's CDR3 is CSARDIRTGAYEQYF. DNA of the CDR3: TGCAGTGCTAGAGATATTCGGACAGGGGCCTACGAGCAGTACTTC.

This chain links TRBV30 with TRBJ2-7; tentatively, D is TRBD2 (5 bases). Deletions cut 0 bases from V and 0 bases from J, with 6 bases between. CDR1 GTSNPN and CDR2 SVGIG come from the germline V gene (reference sequence). The CDR3 sequence is 13 residues long. The CDR3 nucleotides are TGTGCCTGGAGTGTGGGGAGCTCCTACGAGCAGTACTTC. Translated, it gives CAWSVGSSYEQYF.

Worth noting for this clonotype: At one boundary the junction diverges from the germline segment, which might be a read error. This chain links TRBV29-1 with TRBJ2-5, with D uncertain. Germline CDR1 and CDR2: SQVTM and ANQGSEA. This CDR3 has 10 amino acids. The CDR3 DNA follows: TGCAGCGCCCCGCTAGAGATCCAGTACTTC. This encodes CSAPLEIQYF.